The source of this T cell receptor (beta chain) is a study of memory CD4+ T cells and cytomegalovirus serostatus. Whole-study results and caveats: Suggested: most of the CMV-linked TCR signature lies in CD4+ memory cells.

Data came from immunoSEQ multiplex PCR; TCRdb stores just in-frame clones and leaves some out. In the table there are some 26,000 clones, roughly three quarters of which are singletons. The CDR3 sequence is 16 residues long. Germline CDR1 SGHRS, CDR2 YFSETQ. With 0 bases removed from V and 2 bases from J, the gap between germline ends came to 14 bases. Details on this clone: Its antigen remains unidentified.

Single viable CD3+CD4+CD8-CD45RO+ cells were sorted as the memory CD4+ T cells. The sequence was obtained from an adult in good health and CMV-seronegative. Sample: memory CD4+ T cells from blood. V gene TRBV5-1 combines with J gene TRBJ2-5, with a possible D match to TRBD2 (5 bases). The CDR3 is CASSLATGTGQETQYF. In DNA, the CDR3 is TGCGCCAGCAGCTTGGCCACCGGTACGGGACAAGAGACCCAGTACTTC.